This entry lists 19 T cell receptor beta chains sequenced from one sample in a study of CD8 T cells in Susac syndrome. When the RNA was reverse transcribed, random hexamers were used with an input of about 0.5 to 1 ug. Using its own MiXCR run on the immunoSEQ multiplex PCR reads, TCRdb lists one record per CDR3 protein. The sample lists 170,000 or so distinct CDR3 sequences, roughly 94% occurring once. What was sequenced was CD4+ T cells from PBMCs. Every receptor here comes from a human donor with Susac syndrome.

The chain carries TRBV15 and TRBJ2-5; 13 nucleotides match TRBD2. CDR3 length: 17 amino acids. The germline V gene has CDR1 LNHNV and CDR2 YYDKDF (reference sequence). V gave up 5 bases and J gave up 2 bases; unmatched junction bases: 8. The chain's CDR3 is CATSPTRLAGGQETQYF. The CDR3, as DNA: TGTGCCACCAGCCCGACGCGACTAGCGGGGGGACAAGAGACCCAGTACTTC.

This chain connects TRBV5-1 to TRBJ2-7; tentatively, D is TRBD1 (6 bases). Germline V gene data show CDR1 as SGHRS and CDR2 as YFSETQ. This CDR3 is built from 14 residues. V lost 3 bases to trimming and J lost 3 bases, with 13 bases between them. The CDR3 sequence is CASSWQQGLYEQYF. CDR3 bases: TGCGCCAGCAGCTGGCAACAGGGTCTCTACGAGCAGTACTTC.

The chain uses TRBV3-1 and TRBJ2-1; TRBD1 matches 8 bases. The J segment lost 7 bases and the V segment lost 6 bases, leaving 5 bases of the junction unmatched. Germline V gene data show CDR1 as LGHDT and CDR2 as YNNKEL (reference sequence). This CDR3 has 13 residues. The CDR3 reads CASRPDRGNEQFF. The CDR3 DNA follows: TGTGCCAGCAGACCCGACAGGGGAAATGAGCAGTTCTTC.

The CDR3 is CASSAGNGGQPQHF. CDR3 sequence (DNA): TGTGCCAGCAGCGCAGGGAACGGAGGTCAGCCCCAGCATTTT. This rearrangement joins TRBV2 to TRBJ1-5; a weak D match, TRBD1 (5 bases). The V gene's germline CDR1 is SNHLY and CDR2 FYNNEI. V gave up 6 bases and J gave up 6 bases, with 15 bases separating them. This CDR3 region has 14 residues.

The rearrangement links TRBV3-1 to TRBJ1-5; 7 bases match TRBD1. This CDR3 spans 16 amino acids. With 3 bases clipped from V and 1 base from J, the junction kept 6 bases outside the gene matches. Germline V gene sequence: CDR1 LGHDT, CDR2 YNNKEL (reference sequence). This CDR3 reads CASSQLTGRSNQPQHF. CDR3 coding DNA: TGTGCCAGCAGCCAGCTGACAGGGAGAAGCAATCAGCCCCAGCATTTT.

CDR3 in amino acids: CAISSRGGTGDSPLHF. Here the CDR3 DNA reads TGTGCCATCAGCTCACGTGGCGGAACAGGGGATTCACCCCTCCACTTT. The V gene is TRBV10-3, the J gene TRBJ1-6; 7 nucleotides match TRBD1. The CDR3 is 16 residues long. Trimming at V came to 6 bases and at J to 8 bases, leaving 13 bases not matched to a gene. Germline lookup yields CDR1 ENHRY and CDR2 SYGVKD.

The chain carries TRBV3-1 and TRBJ1-2; D might be TRBD1 (5 bases). Trimming pared 2 bases from V and 7 bases from J, leaving 23 bases between. Germline V CDR1 and CDR2: LGHDT, YNNKEL (reference sequence). CDR3 size: 17 residues. CDR3 nucleotides: TGTGCCAGCAGCCAATCCTTAAAGGGGAAAAGGGCCTCTGGCTACACCTTC. Encoded protein: CASSQSLKGKRASGYTF. The complete variable domain, with remaining parts taken from reference TRBV3-1 and TRBJ1-2, reads DTAVSQTPKYLVTQMGNDKSIKCEQNLGHDTMYWYKQDSKKFLKIMFSYNNKELIINETVPNRFSPKSPDKAHLNLHINSLELGDSAVYFCASSQSLKGKRASGYTFGSGTRLTVV.

The table lists this clonotype with a count of one. CDR3: CASSLDGGALGEQFF. In DNA, the CDR3 is TGTGCCAGCAGCTTAGACGGGGGGGCCCTTGGTGAGCAGTTCTTC. V usage is TRBV7-9 and J usage is TRBJ2-1; 8 nucleotides agree with TRBD2. Germline V CDR1 and CDR2: SEHNR, FQNEAQ (reference sequence). J gave up 9 bases and V 1 base, and 8 bases lay outside the gene matches. This CDR3 has 15 residues.

This sequence joins TRBV6-4 and TRBJ2-1, with 11 bases identical to TRBD2. The CDR3 runs 15 residues. V dropped 5 bases and J dropped 6; count of bases not matched to a gene: 6. Germline V gene data show CDR1 as MRHNA and CDR2 as SNTAGT. The CDR3 is CASSWTSGLPNEQFF. The CDR3, as DNA: TGTGCCAGCAGTTGGACTAGCGGGCTACCCAATGAGCAGTTCTTC.

V usage is TRBV19 and J usage is TRBJ2-1; 9 bases are shared with TRBD2. Per germline, CDR1 LNHDA and CDR2 SQIVND (reference sequence). The CDR3 sequence is 17 residues long. With V trimmed by 3 bases and J by 7 bases, 13 bases remained unmatched. The CDR3 loop is CASSIQGVAGGGNEQFF. The CDR3 DNA follows: TGTGCCAGTAGTATCCAGGGCGTGGCGGGAGGGGGGAATGAGCAGTTCTTC. The full variable domain, rest sourced from reference TRBV19 and TRBJ2-1, is DGGITQSPKYLFRKEGQNVTLSCEQNLNHDAMYWYRQDPGQGLRLIYYSQIVNDFQKGDIAEGYSVSREKKESFPLTVTSAQKNPTAFYLCASSIQGVAGGGNEQFFGPGTRLTVL.

This sequence joins TRBV7-9 and TRBJ2-7; D is ambiguous. This CDR3 comprises 14 residues. V was cut by 5 bases and J by 1 base, with 12 bases left in between. The germline V gene encodes CDR1 SEHNR and CDR2 FQNEAQ (reference sequence). CDR3 loop: CASSLDSLSYEQYF. CDR3 sequence (DNA): TGTGCCAGCAGCCTCGATAGCCTATCCTACGAGCAGTACTTC.

The genes are TRBV7-2 and TRBJ2-7, with TRBD2 matching over 10 bases. Germline lookup yields CDR1 SGHTA and CDR2 FQGNSA. Trimming cost V 3 bases and J 1 base; bases outside gene matches: 6. This CDR3 has 16 residues. The DNA for the CDR3 is TGTGCCAGCAGCTTGGGATGGACTAGCGGATCCTACGAGCAGTACTTC. This encodes CASSLGWTSGSYEQYF.

V usage is TRBV3-1 and J usage is TRBJ2-5; D is undetermined. The CDR3 contains 13 residues. Germline CDR1 LGHDT, CDR2 YNNKEL (reference sequence). V was trimmed by 1 base and J by 5 bases, leaving 8 bases between them. This chain's CDR3 is CASSQVKVETQYF. In DNA, the CDR3 is TGTGCCAGCAGCCAAGTAAAAGTGGAGACCCAGTACTTC.

The chain has TRBV5-1 and TRBJ1-2; tentatively, D is TRBD1 (5 bases). Germline CDR1 SGHRS, CDR2 YFSETQ. Trimming shortened V by 3 bases and J by 2 bases, and 17 bases separated the two germline ends. There are 16 residues in the CDR3. This CDR3 reads CASSSTGLGTNYGYTF. CDR3 sequence (DNA): TGCGCCAGCAGCTCGACGGGCTTAGGGACGAACTATGGCTACACCTTC.

V gene TRBV4-3 combines with J gene TRBJ1-5; D gene uncertain. Germline-derived CDR1 and CDR2 are LGHNA and YSLEER. CDR3 length: 13 residues. Between the trimmed V and J ends, which lost 3 bases and 7 bases, there was a span of 10 bases. The CDR3 coding sequence is TGCGCCAGCAGCCAGTTCCCACCACAGCCCCAGCATTTT. This encodes CASSQFPPQPQHF.

The chain links TRBV11-2 to TRBJ1-3, with a tentative D call TRBD1 (6 bases). This CDR3 has 13 amino acids. V was trimmed by 4 bases and J by 4 bases, leaving 8 bases between them. Germline loops: CDR1 SGHAT, CDR2 FQNNGV. CDR3: CASSYREGNTIYF. CDR3 bases: TGTGCCAGCAGCTACAGGGAAGGAAACACCATATATTTT.

The V and J genes are TRBV7-2 and TRBJ1-2; D gene unclear. Trimming removed 5 bases at V and 0 bases at J, with 13 bases between. The V gene's germline CDR1 is SGHTA and CDR2 FQGNSA. The CDR3 has 15 residues. CDR3 DNA: TGTGCCAGCAGCGCAGGCGGCGCCACTAACTATGGCTACACCTTC. This codes for CASSAGGATNYGYTF. The full variable domain, its missing parts supplied by reference TRBV7-2 and TRBJ1-2, is GAGVSQSPSNKVTEKGKDVELRCDPISGHTALYWYRQSLGQGLEFLIYFQGNSAPDKSGLPSDRFSAERTGGSVSTLTIQRTQQEDSAVYLCASSAGGATNYGYTFGSGTRLTVV.

J is TRBJ2-3 and V is TRBV15; D is unclear. Per the germline V gene, CDR1 is LNHNV and CDR2 is YYDKDF (reference sequence). Trimming took 0 bases from V and 4 from J, leaving 5 bases between them. The CDR3 extends over 13 amino acids. CDR3: CATSRDSPDTQYF. Written as DNA, the CDR3 is TGTGCCACCAGCAGAGATTCGCCAGATACGCAGTATTTT.

The chain uses TRBV3-1 and TRBJ1-3; D gene unclear. Trimming left V 2 bases short and J 3 bases short, with 14 bases between. The CDR3 contains 16 residues. Germline V gene sequence: CDR1 LGHDT, CDR2 YNNKEL (reference sequence). The CDR3 nucleotides are TGTGCCAGCAGCCAATACGACGGCCTGGGTGGAAACACCATATATTTT. Its translation is CASSQYDGLGGNTIYF. Filled out from reference TRBV3-1 and TRBJ1-3, the complete variable domain reads DTAVSQTPKYLVTQMGNDKSIKCEQNLGHDTMYWYKQDSKKFLKIMFSYNNKELIINETVPNRFSPKSPDKAHLNLHINSLELGDSAVYFCASSQYDGLGGNTIYFGEGSWLTVV.